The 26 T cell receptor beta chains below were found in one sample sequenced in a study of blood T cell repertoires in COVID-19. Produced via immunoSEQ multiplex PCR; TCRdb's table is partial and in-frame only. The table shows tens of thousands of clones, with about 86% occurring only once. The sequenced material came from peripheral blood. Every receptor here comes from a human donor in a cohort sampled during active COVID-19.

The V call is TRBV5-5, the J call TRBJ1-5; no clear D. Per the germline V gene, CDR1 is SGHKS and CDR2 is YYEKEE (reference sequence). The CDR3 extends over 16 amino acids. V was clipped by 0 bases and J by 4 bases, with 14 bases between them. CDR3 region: CASSLEGRLLNQPQHF. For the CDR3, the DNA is TGTGCCAGCAGCTTGGAAGGGAGGTTACTAAATCAGCCCCAGCATTTT.

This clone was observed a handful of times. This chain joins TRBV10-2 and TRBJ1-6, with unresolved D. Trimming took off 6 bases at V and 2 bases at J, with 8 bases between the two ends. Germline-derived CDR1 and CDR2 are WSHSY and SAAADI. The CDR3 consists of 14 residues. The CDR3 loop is CASRRSAYNSPLHF. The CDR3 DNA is TGCGCCAGCAGGAGGAGCGCCTATAATTCACCCCTCCACTTT.

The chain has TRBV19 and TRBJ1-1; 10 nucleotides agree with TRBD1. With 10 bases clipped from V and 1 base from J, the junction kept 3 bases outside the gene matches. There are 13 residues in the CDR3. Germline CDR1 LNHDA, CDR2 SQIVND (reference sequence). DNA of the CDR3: TGTGCCACCTGGGACAGGGGGAACACTGAAGCTTTCTTT. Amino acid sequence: CATWDRGNTEAFF.

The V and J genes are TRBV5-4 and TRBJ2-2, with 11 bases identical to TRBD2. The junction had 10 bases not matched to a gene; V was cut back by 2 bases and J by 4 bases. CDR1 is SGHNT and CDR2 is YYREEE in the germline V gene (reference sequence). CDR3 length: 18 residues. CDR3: CASSFILGLADLTGELFF. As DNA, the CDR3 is TGTGCCAGCAGCTTCATTTTGGGACTAGCGGACCTCACCGGGGAGCTGTTTTTT.

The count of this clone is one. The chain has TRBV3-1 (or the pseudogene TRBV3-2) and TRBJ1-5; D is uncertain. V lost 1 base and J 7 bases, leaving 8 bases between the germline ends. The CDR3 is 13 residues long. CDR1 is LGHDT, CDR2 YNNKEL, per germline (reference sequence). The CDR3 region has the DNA TGTGCCAGCAGCCAAGCTTACGGGCAGCCCCAGCATTTT. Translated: CASSQAYGQPQHF.

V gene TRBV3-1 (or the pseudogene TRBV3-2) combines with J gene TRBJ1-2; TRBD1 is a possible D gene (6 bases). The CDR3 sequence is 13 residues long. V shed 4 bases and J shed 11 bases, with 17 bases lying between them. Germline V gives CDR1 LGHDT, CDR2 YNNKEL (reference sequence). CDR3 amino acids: CASSPPGALVYTF. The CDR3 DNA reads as TGTGCCAGCAGCCCTCCAGGGGCCCTCGTATACACCTTC.

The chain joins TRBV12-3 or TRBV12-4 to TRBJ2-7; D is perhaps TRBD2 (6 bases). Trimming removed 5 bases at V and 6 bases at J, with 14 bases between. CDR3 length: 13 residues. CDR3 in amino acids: CASSAGPPLEQYF. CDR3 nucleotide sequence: TGTGCCAGCAGTGCGGGACCCCCACTCGAGCAGTACTTC.

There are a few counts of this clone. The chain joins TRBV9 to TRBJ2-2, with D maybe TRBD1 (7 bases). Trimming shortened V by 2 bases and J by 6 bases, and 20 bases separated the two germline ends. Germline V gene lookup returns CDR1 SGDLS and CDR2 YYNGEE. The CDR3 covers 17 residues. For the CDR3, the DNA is TGTGCCAGCAGCGTTCTCCAGGGGGGAGCGGCGGCCGGGGAGCTGTTTTTT. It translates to CASSVLQGGAAAGELFF.

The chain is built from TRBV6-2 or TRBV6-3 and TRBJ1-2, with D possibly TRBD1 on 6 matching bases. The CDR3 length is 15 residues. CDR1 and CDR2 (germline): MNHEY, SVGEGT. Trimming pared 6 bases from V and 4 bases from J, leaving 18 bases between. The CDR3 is CASSPGGRELYGYTF. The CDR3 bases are TGTGCCAGCAGCCCCGGGGGGCGGGAGCTCTATGGCTACACCTTC.

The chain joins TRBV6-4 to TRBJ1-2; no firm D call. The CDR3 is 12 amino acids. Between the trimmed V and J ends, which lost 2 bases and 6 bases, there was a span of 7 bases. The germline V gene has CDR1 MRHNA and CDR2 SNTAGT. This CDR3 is CASSDGGDGYTF. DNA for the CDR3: TGTGCCAGCAGTGACGGCGGGGATGGCTACACCTTC.

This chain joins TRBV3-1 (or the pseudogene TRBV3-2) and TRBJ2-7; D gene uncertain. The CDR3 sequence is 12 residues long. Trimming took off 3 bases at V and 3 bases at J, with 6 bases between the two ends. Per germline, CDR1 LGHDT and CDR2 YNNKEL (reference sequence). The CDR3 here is CASSQNGYEQYF. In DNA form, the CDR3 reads TGTGCCAGCAGCCAGAACGGCTACGAGCAGTACTTC.

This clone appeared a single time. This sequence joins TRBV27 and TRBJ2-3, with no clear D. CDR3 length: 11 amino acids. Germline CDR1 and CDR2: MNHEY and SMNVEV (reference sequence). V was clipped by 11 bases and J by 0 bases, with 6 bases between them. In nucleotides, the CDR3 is TGTGCCTGCGCTAGCACAGATACGCAGTATTTT. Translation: CACASTDTQYF.

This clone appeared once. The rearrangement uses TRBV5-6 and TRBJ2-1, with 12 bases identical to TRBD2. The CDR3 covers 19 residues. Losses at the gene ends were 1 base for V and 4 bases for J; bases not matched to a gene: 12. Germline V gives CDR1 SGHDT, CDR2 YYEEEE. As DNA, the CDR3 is TGTGCCAGCAGCTTGTCTGTAAGGACTAGCGGGACTCTATACAATGAGCAGTTCTTC. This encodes CASSLSVRTSGTLYNEQFF.

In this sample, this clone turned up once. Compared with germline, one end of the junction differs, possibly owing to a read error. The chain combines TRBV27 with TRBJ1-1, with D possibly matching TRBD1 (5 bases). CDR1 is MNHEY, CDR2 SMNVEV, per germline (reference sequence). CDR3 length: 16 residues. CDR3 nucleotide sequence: TGTGCCAGCAGTCGGCAGGGCTGGAATCGGAACGCTGAAGCTTTCTTT. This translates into CASSRQGWNRNAEAFF.

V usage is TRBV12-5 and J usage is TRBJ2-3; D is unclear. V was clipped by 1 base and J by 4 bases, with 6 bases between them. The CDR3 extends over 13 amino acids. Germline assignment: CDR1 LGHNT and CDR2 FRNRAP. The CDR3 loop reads CASGLGLADTQYF. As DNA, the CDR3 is TGTGCTAGTGGTTTGGGCCTAGCAGATACGCAGTATTTT. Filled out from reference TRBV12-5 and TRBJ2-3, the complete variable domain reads DARVTQTPRHKVTEMGQEVTMRCQPILGHNTVFWYRQTMMQGLELLAYFRNRAPLDDSGMPKDRFSAEMPDATLATLKIQPSEPRDSAVYFCASGLGLADTQYFGPGTRLTVL.

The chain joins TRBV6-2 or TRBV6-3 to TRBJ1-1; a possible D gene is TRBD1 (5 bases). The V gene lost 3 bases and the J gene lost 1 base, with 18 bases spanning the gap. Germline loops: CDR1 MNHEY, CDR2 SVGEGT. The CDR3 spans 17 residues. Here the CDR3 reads CASSYAKRQSWNTEAFF. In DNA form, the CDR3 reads TGTGCCAGCAGTTATGCCAAAAGACAGTCTTGGAACACTGAAGCTTTCTTT.

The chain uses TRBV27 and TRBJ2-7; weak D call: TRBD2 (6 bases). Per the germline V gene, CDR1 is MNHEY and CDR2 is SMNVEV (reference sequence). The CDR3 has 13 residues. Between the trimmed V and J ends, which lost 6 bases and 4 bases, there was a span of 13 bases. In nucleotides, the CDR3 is TGTGCCAGCAGGGGGCGGGGTTCGTACGAGCAGTACTTC. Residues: CASRGRGSYEQYF.

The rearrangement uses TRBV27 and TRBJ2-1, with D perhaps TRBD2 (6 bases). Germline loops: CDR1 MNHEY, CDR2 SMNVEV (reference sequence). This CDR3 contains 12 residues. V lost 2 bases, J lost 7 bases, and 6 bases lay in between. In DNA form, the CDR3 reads TGTGCCAGCAGTTTACGGGGGAATGAGCAGTTCTTC. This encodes CASSLRGNEQFF.

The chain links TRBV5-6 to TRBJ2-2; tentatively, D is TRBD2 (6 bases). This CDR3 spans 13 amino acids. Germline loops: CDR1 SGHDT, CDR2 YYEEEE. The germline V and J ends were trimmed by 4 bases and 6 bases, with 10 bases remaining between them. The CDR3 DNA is TGTGCCAGCAGCACCGGGGACTCCGGGGAGCTGTTTTTT. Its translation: CASSTGDSGELFF.

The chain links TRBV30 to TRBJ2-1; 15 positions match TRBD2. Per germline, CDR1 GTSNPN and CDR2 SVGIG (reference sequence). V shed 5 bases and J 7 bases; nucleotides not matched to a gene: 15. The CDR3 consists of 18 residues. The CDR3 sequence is CAWGIWGLAGGRRNEQFF. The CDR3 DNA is TGTGCCTGGGGGATATGGGGACTAGCGGGAGGCCGGAGGAATGAGCAGTTCTTC.

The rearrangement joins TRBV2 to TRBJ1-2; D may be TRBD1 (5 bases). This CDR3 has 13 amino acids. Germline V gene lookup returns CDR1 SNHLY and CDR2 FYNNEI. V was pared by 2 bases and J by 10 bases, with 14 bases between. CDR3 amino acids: CASSEMAGSFYTF. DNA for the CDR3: TGTGCCAGCAGTGAAATGGCAGGGTCATTCTACACCTTC.

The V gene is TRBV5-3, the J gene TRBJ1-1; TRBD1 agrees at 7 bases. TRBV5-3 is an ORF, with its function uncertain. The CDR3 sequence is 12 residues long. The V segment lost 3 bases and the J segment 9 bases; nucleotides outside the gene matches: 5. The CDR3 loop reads CARSWGQTKAFF. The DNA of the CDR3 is TGTGCCAGAAGCTGGGGACAGACTAAAGCTTTCTTT.

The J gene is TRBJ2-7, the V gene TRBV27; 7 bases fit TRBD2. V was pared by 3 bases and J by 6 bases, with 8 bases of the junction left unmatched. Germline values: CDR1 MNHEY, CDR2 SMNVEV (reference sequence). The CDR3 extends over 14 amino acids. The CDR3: CASSFGGGSSEQYF. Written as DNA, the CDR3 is TGTGCCAGCAGTTTCGGAGGCGGGAGCAGCGAGCAGTACTTC.

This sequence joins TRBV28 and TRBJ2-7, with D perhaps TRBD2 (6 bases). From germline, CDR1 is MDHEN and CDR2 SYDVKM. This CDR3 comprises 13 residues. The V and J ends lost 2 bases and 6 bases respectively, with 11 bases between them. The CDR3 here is CASSLSAGFEQYF. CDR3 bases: TGTGCCAGCAGTTTAAGCGCGGGGTTCGAGCAGTACTTC.

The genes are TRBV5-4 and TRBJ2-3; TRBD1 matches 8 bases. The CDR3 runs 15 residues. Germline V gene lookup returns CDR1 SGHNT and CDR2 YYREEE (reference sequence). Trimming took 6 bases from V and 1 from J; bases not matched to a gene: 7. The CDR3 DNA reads TGTGCCAGCAACCCTGGACAGGGCCGCACAGATACGCAGTATTTT. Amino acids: CASNPGQGRTDTQYF.

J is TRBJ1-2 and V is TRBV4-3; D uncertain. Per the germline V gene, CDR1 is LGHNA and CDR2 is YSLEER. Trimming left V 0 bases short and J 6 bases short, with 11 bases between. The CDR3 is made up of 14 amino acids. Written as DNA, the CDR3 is TGCGCCAGCAGCCAAGATGAGGGAAACGATGGCTACACCTTC. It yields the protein CASSQDEGNDGYTF.